The 26 T cell receptor beta chains given below trace back to one sample, sequenced in a study of blood T cell repertoires in COVID-19. The data were produced by immunoSEQ multiplex PCR, yet TCRdb's version contains in-frame clones alone and is incomplete. This sample has 200,000 to 250,000 clones; around 81% occur once, and the top ten carry roughly 13%. Sequenced material: peripheral blood. The receptors originated from a human donor in a cohort sampled during active COVID-19.

The gene calls are TRBV4-3 and TRBJ1-2; D perhaps matches TRBD1 (5 bases). V lost 0 bases and J lost 4, with 15 bases in between. The CDR3 contains 16 residues. The V gene's germline CDR1 is LGHNA and CDR2 YSLEER. Written as DNA, the CDR3 is TGCGCCAGCAGCCAAGATATCTGGGGCACCTCCTATGGCTACACCTTC. The encoded protein is CASSQDIWGTSYGYTF.

The V gene is TRBV11-3, the J gene TRBJ2-3, with 7 bases that match TRBD1. This CDR3 comprises 12 residues. Per the germline V gene, CDR1 is SGHNT and CDR2 is YENEEA. With 3 bases clipped from V and 6 bases from J, the junction kept 0 bases outside the gene matches. The CDR3, as DNA: TGTGCCAGCAGCTTGGGACAGGATACGCAGTATTTT. It encodes CASSLGQDTQYF. The full variable domain, rest sourced from reference TRBV11-3 and TRBJ2-3, is EAGVVQSPRYKIIEKKQPVAFWCNPISGHNTLYWYLQNLGQGPELLIRYENEEAVDDSQLPKDRFSAERLKGVDSTLKIQPAELGDSAVYLCASSLGQDTQYFGPGTRLTVL.

This chain uses TRBV4-2 with TRBJ2-1; 14 nucleotides match TRBD2. CDR1 and CDR2 (germline): LGHNA, YNFKEQ. Trimming cost V 1 base and J 6 bases; bases outside gene matches: 8. The CDR3 runs to 18 residues. The CDR3 nucleotides read TGTGCCAGCAGCCAAGTTGCTAGTGGGACTAGCGGGAGCAATGAGCAGTTCTTC. Translating it yields CASSQVASGTSGSNEQFF.

The V gene is TRBV11-2, the J gene TRBJ2-2, with 8 positions matching TRBD1. V dropped 2 bases and J dropped 7; count of bases not matched to a gene: 3. The CDR3 length is 14 residues. Germline V CDR1 and CDR2: SGHAT, FQNNGV. CDR3 sequence: CASSLQGAGGELFF. The CDR3 DNA reads as TGTGCCAGCAGCTTACAGGGGGCAGGCGGGGAGCTGTTTTTT.

This chain links TRBV7-8 with TRBJ2-3; 12 bases fit TRBD2. The CDR3 is 15 amino acids. Germline V gives CDR1 SGHVS, CDR2 FQNEAQ. The ends lost 3 bases at V and 6 bases at J; junction bases unmatched: 4. The CDR3 sequence is CASSLGLAGGDTQYF. The CDR3 DNA reads as TGTGCCAGCAGCTTGGGACTAGCGGGCGGGGATACGCAGTATTTT.

This chain links TRBV18 with TRBJ1-2; the match to TRBD1 covers 8 bases. V trimming: 3 bases; J trimming: 7 bases; junction bases outside the gene matches: 13. CDR3 length: 16 residues. Germline loops: CDR1 KGHSH, CDR2 LQKENI. The DNA for the CDR3 is TGTGCCAGCTCACCTAGTCAGGATCCAGGGGGCAGTGGCTACACCTTC. This gives the protein CASSPSQDPGGSGYTF.

This chain connects TRBV28 to TRBJ1-2; no clear D. V lost 4 bases to trimming and J lost 7 bases, with 10 bases between them. Germline V lookup: CDR1 MDHEN, CDR2 SYDVKM. The CDR3 is 12 residues long. For the CDR3, the DNA is TGTGCCAGCAGTTCCCTTAGTGGTGGCTACACCTTC. This encodes CASSSLSGGYTF.

This chain connects TRBV9 to TRBJ2-3; D ambiguous. The germline V and J ends were trimmed by 1 base and 5 bases, with 11 bases remaining between them. The CDR3 consists of 14 residues. Germline CDR1 and CDR2: SGDLS and YYNGEE. The DNA for the CDR3 is TGTGCCAGCAGCGTATCTAGTGTCAGAGATACGCAGTATTTT. Its protein is CASSVSSVRDTQYF.

Concerning this clone itself: Other DNA sequences of this sample code for an identical CDR3. This rearrangement joins TRBV6-5 to TRBJ2-2; TRBD1 agrees at 7 bases. The V gene end was trimmed by 4 bases and the J gene end by 1 base; junction bases not matched to a gene: 0. The CDR3 consists of 14 residues. The germline CDR1 and CDR2 sequences are MNHEY and SVGAGI. CDR3 sequence reads: CASSWDRNTGELFF. CDR3 bases: TGTGCCAGCAGTTGGGACAGGAACACCGGGGAGCTGTTTTTT.

The rearrangement joins TRBV9 to TRBJ2-5; 7 nucleotides match TRBD2. Germline V gene lookup returns CDR1 SGDLS and CDR2 YYNGEE. There are 17 residues in the CDR3. V gave up 0 bases and J gave up 4 bases; unmatched junction bases: 12. CDR3 in amino acids: CASSVALLEGGPETQYF. The CDR3 DNA sequence: TGTGCCAGCAGCGTAGCTCTCCTCGAGGGAGGGCCAGAGACCCAGTACTTC. The full variable domain, with the rest looked up from reference TRBV9 and TRBJ2-5, is DSGVTQTPKHLITATGQRVTLRCSPRSGDLSVYWYQQSLDQGLQFLIQYYNGEERAKGNILERFSAQQFPDLHSELNLSSLELGDSALYFCASSVALLEGGPETQYFGPGTRLLVL.

The sample holds a few counts of this clone. The chain is built from TRBV19 and TRBJ2-7; maybe TRBD1 (6 bases). Trimming took off 3 bases at V and 2 bases at J, with 11 bases between the two ends. Germline CDR1 LNHDA, CDR2 SQIVND (reference sequence). The CDR3 runs to 14 residues. The CDR3 DNA follows: TGTGCCAGTAGTATCGGACAGTGGGCCTACGAGCAGTACTTC. Translating gives CASSIGQWAYEQYF.

This chain connects TRBV7-9 to TRBJ1-1; unclear D gene. V dropped 4 bases and J dropped 0 bases, with 9 bases sitting between them. The CDR3 is made up of 14 amino acids. In germline, CDR1 is SEHNR, CDR2 FQNEAQ (reference sequence). The CDR3 is CASSSLPLNTEAFF. CDR3 DNA sequence: TGTGCCAGCAGCTCCCTTCCCCTGAACACTGAAGCTTTCTTT.

The sample holds a few counts of this clone. CDR3 protein: CASISGRGNQPQHF. In DNA form, the CDR3 reads TGTGCCAGTATCAGCGGACGGGGAAATCAGCCCCAGCATTTT. The gene calls are TRBV19 and TRBJ1-5; D not resolved. Trimming stripped 7 bases from V and 4 bases from J, with 14 bases between. The CDR3 is 14 amino acids. Germline CDR1 and CDR2: LNHDA and SQIVND (reference sequence). Using reference TRBV19 and TRBJ1-5 for the parts outside the CDR3, the full variable domain is DGGITQSPKYLFRKEGQNVTLSCEQNLNHDAMYWYRQDPGQGLRLIYYSQIVNDFQKGDIAEGYSVSREKKESFPLTVTSAQKNPTAFYLCASISGRGNQPQHFGDGTRLSIL.

This chain uses TRBV2 with TRBJ1-3; a possible D gene is TRBD1 (6 bases). V was trimmed by 4 bases and J by 4 bases, leaving 11 bases between them. Germline values: CDR1 SNHLY, CDR2 FYNNEI. This CDR3 is 14 amino acids long. CDR3 DNA: TGTGCCAGCAGTGGGGGGGGCTCCGGAAACACCATATATTTT. Its translation is CASSGGGSGNTIYF.

Comment on this clone: Other DNA sequences within the sample encode an identical CDR3. The V gene is TRBV10-1, the J gene TRBJ2-7, with D possibly being TRBD1 (6 bases). V was shortened by 2 bases and J by 2 bases, with 7 bases between the two germline ends. CDR1 is WNHNN and CDR2 is SYGVQD in the germline V gene (reference sequence). This CDR3 comprises 13 residues. CDR3 coding DNA: TGCGCCAGCAGTGAGCAGGGGACCTACGAGCAGTACTTC. Translating gives CASSEQGTYEQYF.

The rearrangement joins TRBV6-5 to TRBJ2-3; TRBD1 matches at 7 bases. The CDR3 is 15 residues long. Germline loops: CDR1 MNHEY, CDR2 SVGAGI. V dropped 6 bases and J dropped 1; count of bases not matched to a gene: 7. Here the CDR3 DNA reads TGTGCCAGCAGGGACAGGTACGGTGGCACAGATACGCAGTATTTT. Its protein is CASRDRYGGTDTQYF.

This sequence joins TRBV7-2 and TRBJ2-3, with 13 bases matching TRBD2. Germline values: CDR1 SGHTA, CDR2 FQGNSA. The trim removed 3 bases at V and 0 bases at J, leaving 6 bases unmatched. The CDR3 contains 18 residues. This CDR3 reads CASSLTTSGGLSTDTQYF. The CDR3 region has the DNA TGTGCCAGCAGCTTGACGACTAGCGGGGGGCTTAGCACAGATACGCAGTATTTT.

The chain carries TRBV19 and TRBJ1-5; 7 bases match TRBD1. Germline CDR1 LNHDA, CDR2 SQIVND (reference sequence). J lost 4 bases, V lost 1 base, and 4 bases had no gene match. The CDR3 spans 15 residues. Written as DNA, the CDR3 is TGTGCCAGTAGTATAGTCGGGACAGAGAATCAGCCCCAGCATTTT. It translates to CASSIVGTENQPQHF.

The V and J genes are TRBV29-1 and TRBJ2-1; TRBD2 matches at 12 bases. J was trimmed by 6 bases and V by 1 base; bases with no gene match: 10. CDR3 size: 17 residues. The germline V gene has CDR1 SQVTM and CDR2 ANQGSEA. CDR3 amino acids: CSVEGTSGRIRGNEQFF. The DNA of the CDR3 is TGCAGCGTTGAAGGAACTAGCGGGAGGATCAGGGGCAATGAGCAGTTCTTC.

J is TRBJ2-3 and V is TRBV3-1 (or the pseudogene TRBV3-2); 10 nucleotides match TRBD2. Germline CDR1 is LGHDT and CDR2 is YNNKEL (reference sequence). CDR3 size: 17 residues. J lost 6 bases, V lost 4 bases, and 13 bases had no gene match. The CDR3 loop reads CASSPRLEAGGVDTQYF. CDR3 DNA sequence: TGTGCCAGCAGCCCTCGCCTGGAAGCGGGGGGGGTGGATACGCAGTATTTT.

This clone appeared a few times. V is TRBV5-1 and J is TRBJ2-4, with 9 bases aligning to TRBD1. The CDR3 covers 13 residues. V was pared by 4 bases and J by 8 bases, with 4 bases of the junction left unmatched. The V gene's germline CDR1 is SGHRS and CDR2 YFSETQ. CDR3 bases: TGCGCCAGCAGCCCGCGGGACAGGGACATTCAGTACTTC. It specifies CASSPRDRDIQYF.

The V gene is TRBV7-2, the J gene TRBJ2-5; 15 nucleotides align to TRBD2. Per germline, CDR1 SGHTA and CDR2 FQGNSA. The CDR3 consists of 16 residues. The trim removed 3 bases at V and 5 bases at J, leaving 4 bases unmatched. For the CDR3, the DNA is TGTGCCAGCAGCTTCGGGACTAGCGGGGGGCCGGAGACCCAGTACTTC. Amino acids: CASSFGTSGGPETQYF.

The chain recombines TRBV7-2 with TRBJ2-7; 9 bases fit TRBD2. Trimming at V came to 5 bases and at J to 0 bases, leaving 8 bases not matched to a gene. Per germline, CDR1 SGHTA and CDR2 FQGNSA. This CDR3 region has 16 residues. In DNA form, the CDR3 reads TGTGCCAGCAGCCCCTATTCTAGCGGGGACTCCTACGAGCAGTACTTC. Its translation: CASSPYSSGDSYEQYF.

The chain recombines TRBV6-2 or TRBV6-3 with TRBJ2-5; 7 nucleotides agree with TRBD1. Germline assignment: CDR1 MNHEY and CDR2 SVGEGT. CDR3 size: 14 residues. Trimming cost V 4 bases and J 7 bases; bases outside gene matches: 9. Here the CDR3 reads CASSWSGTEGTQYF. The CDR3 DNA sequence: TGTGCCAGCAGTTGGTCAGGGACAGAAGGGACCCAGTACTTC.

The rearrangement links TRBV3-1 (or the pseudogene TRBV3-2) to TRBJ1-1; 7 bases map to TRBD1. J lost 4 bases, V lost 4 bases, and 15 bases had no gene match. The CDR3 has 17 amino acids. Per the germline V gene, CDR1 is LGHDT and CDR2 is YNNKEL (reference sequence). The CDR3 protein is CASSPPGSGGMSTEAFF. The CDR3 region has the DNA TGTGCCAGCAGCCCACCCGGCTCAGGGGGGATGAGCACTGAAGCTTTCTTT.

V usage is TRBV5-4 and J usage is TRBJ1-4; TRBD1 aligns across 10 bases. V was pared by 7 bases and J by 7 bases, with 7 bases of the junction left unmatched. In germline, CDR1 is SGHNT, CDR2 YYREEE (reference sequence). This CDR3 has 14 residues. CDR3 bases: TGTGCCAGCTCTAACCGGGACAGGGGTGAAAAACTGTTTTTT. Encoded protein: CASSNRDRGEKLFF.